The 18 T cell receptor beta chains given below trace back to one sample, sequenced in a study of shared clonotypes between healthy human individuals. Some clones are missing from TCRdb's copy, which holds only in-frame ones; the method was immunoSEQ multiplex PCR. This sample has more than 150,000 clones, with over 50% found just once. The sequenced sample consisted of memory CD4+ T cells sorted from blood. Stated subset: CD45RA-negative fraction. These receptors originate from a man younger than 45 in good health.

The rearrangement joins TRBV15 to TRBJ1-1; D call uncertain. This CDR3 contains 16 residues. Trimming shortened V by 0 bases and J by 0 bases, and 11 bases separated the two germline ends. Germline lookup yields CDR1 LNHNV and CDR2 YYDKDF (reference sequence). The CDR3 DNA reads TGTGCCACCAGCAGAGATCTCCCCCAAATGAACACTGAAGCTTTCTTT. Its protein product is CATSRDLPQMNTEAFF.

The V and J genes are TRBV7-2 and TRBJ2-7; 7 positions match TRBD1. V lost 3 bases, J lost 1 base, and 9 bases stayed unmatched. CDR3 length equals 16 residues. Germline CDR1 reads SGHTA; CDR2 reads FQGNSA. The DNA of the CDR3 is TGTGCCAGCAGCTTGCACAGGGGTGAGGTATCCTACGAGCAGTACTTC. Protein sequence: CASSLHRGEVSYEQYF.

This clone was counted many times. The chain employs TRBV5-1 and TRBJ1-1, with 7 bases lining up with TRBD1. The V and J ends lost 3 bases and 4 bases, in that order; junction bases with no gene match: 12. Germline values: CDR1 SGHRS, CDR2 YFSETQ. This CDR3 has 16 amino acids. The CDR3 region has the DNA TGCGCCAGCAGCTCGACAGGGTTTGGGTCGAGCACTGAAGCTTTCTTT. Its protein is CASSSTGFGSSTEAFF.

The CDR3 protein is CASSRREGPLFGQLYF. In DNA form, the CDR3 reads TGCGCCAGCAGCAGACGGGAGGGCCCTCTGTTTGGGCAGTTGTACTTC. The chain uses TRBV5-1 and TRBJ2-7; 8 bases agree with TRBD2. CDR1 is SGHRS, CDR2 YFSETQ, per germline. This CDR3 region has 16 residues. The trim removed 4 bases at V and 12 bases at J, leaving 21 bases unmatched.

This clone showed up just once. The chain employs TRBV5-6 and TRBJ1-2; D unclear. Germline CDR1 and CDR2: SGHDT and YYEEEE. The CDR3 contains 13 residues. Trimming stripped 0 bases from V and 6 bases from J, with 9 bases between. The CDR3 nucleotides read TGTGCCAGCAGCTTGGGGGCAGCTGATGGCTACACCTTC. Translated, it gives CASSLGAADGYTF.

The CDR3 region has the DNA TGTGCCAGCAGTCACACTAAACAGGGGGCTTACACCTTC. Translation: CASSHTKQGAYTF. The chain uses TRBV6-5 and TRBJ1-2; TRBD1 agrees at 9 bases. Looked up from germline, CDR1 is MNHEY and CDR2 is SVGAGI. The CDR3 loop spans 13 amino acids. The V gene end was trimmed by 5 bases and the J gene end by 11 bases; junction bases not matched to a gene: 9.

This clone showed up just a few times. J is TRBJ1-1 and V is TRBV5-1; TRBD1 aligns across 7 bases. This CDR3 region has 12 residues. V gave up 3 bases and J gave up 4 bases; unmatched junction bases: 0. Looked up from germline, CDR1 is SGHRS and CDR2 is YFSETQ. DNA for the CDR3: TGCGCCAGCAGCTGGGACAGCACTGAAGCTTTCTTT. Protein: CASSWDSTEAFF. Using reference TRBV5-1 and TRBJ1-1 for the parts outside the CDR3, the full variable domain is KAGVTQTPRYLIKTRGQQVTLSCSPISGHRSVSWYQQTPGQGLQFLFEYFSETQRNKGNFPGRFSGRQFSNSRSEMNVSTLELGDSALYLCASSWDSTEAFFGQGTRLTVV.

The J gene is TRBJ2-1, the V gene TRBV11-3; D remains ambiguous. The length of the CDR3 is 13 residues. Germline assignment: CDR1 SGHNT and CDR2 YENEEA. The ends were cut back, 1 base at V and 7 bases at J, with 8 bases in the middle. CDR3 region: CASSLALWNEQFF. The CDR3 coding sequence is TGTGCCAGCAGCTTAGCGCTTTGGAATGAGCAGTTCTTC.

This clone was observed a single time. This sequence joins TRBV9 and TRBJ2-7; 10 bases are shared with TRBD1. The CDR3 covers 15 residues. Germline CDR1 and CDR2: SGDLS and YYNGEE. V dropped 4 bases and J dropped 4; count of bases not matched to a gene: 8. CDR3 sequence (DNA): TGTGCCAGCAGCCCCGGGACAGGGGATTCGTACGAGCAGTACTTC. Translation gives CASSPGTGDSYEQYF.

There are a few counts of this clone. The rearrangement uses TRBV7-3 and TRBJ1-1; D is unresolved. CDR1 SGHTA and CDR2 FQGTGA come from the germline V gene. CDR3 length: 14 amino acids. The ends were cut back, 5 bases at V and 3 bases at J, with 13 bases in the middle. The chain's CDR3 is CASSLGGVYTEAFF. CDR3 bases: TGTGCCAGCAGCCTCGGAGGCGTCTACACTGAAGCTTTCTTT.

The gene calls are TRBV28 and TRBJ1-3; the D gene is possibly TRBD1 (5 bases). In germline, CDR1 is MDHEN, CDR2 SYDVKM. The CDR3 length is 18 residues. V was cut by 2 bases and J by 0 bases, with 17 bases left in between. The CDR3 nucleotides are TGTGCCAGCAGTTTACAGGGTTTTCGACCGAACTCTGGAAACACCATATATTTT. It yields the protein CASSLQGFRPNSGNTIYF.

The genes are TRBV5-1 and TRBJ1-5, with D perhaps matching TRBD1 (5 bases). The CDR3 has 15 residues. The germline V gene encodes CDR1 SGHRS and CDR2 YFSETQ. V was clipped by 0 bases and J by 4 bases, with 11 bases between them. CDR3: CASSLGDSPNQPQHF. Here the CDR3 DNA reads TGCGCCAGCAGCTTGGGTGACAGTCCTAATCAGCCCCAGCATTTT. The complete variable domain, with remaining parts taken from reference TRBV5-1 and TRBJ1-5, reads KAGVTQTPRYLIKTRGQQVTLSCSPISGHRSVSWYQQTPGQGLQFLFEYFSETQRNKGNFPGRFSGRQFSNSRSEMNVSTLELGDSALYLCASSLGDSPNQPQHFGDGTRLSIL.

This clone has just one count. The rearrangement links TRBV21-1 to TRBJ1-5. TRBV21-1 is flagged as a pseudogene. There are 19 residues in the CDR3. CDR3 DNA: TGTGCCAGCAGCAGACCGACTGAACCCGACCCCAATAGCAATCAGCCCCAGCATTTT. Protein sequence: CASSRPTEPDPNSNQPQHF.

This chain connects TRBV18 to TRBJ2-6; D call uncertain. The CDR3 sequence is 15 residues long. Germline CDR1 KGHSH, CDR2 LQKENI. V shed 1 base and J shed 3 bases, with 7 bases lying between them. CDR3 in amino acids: CASSPQGIGANVLTF. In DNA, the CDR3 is TGTGCCAGCTCACCACAAGGAATTGGGGCCAACGTCCTGACTTTC.

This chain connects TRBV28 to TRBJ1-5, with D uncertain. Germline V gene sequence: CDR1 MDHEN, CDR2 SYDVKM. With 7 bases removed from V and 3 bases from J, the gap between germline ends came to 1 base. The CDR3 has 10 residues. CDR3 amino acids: CASNNQPQHF. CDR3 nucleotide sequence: TGTGCCAGCAACAATCAGCCCCAGCATTTT.

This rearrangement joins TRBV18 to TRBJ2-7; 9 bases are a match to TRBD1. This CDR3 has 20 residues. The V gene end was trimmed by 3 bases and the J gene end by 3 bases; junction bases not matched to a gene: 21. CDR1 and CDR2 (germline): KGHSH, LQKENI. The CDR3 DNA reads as TGTGCCAGCTCACCGGATTGGGGGGGACAGGGCGCCGAAAACCTCTACGAGCAGTACTTC. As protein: CASSPDWGGQGAENLYEQYF.

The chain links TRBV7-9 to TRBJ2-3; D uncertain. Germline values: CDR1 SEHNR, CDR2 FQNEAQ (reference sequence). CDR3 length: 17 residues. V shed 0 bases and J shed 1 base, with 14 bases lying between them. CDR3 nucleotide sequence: TGTGCCAGCAGCTTAGCGGGTCTCGGTGTGGGCACAGATACGCAGTATTTT. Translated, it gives CASSLAGLGVGTDTQYF.

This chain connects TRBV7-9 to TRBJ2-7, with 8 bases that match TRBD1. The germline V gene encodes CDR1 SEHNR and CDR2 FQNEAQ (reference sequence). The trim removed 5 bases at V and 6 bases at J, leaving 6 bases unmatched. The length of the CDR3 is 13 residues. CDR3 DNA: TGTGCCAGCAGCAGACAGGGGTCCGCCGAGCAGTACTTC. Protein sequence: CASSRQGSAEQYF.